These 26 T cell receptor beta chains were all obtained from the same sample, sequenced in a study of shared clonotypes between healthy human individuals. Naive CD8 cells, CD45RO-negative and positively selected for CCR7, excluded terminally differentiated effector memory CD45RA+ cells. Assay: immunoSEQ multiplex PCR; the TCRdb copy retains only in-frame clones and omits some. The data show millions of clones, roughly 91% seen once. The sequenced material came from naive CD8+ T cells from PBMCs. These receptors were collected from a young man in good health. Some clones in this sample may be carry-over from other donors' samples.

This clone was seen only once. The chain carries TRBV7-8 and TRBJ2-3, with 8 bases identical to TRBD1. The CDR3 totals 14 residues. Germline-derived CDR1 and CDR2 are SGHVS and FQNEAQ. V was pared by 5 bases and J by 6 bases, with 7 bases of the junction left unmatched. The CDR3 here is CASSDRGSYDTQYF. For the CDR3, the DNA is TGTGCCAGCAGCGACAGGGGCTCCTACGATACGCAGTATTTT. The full variable domain, in which reference TRBV7-8 and TRBJ2-3 provide the parts outside the CDR3, is GAGVSQSPRYKVAKRGQDVALRCDPISGHVSLFWYQQALGQGPEFLTYFQNEAQLDKSGLPSDRFFAERPEGSVSTLKIQRTQQEDSAVYLCASSDRGSYDTQYFGPGTRLTVL.

V is TRBV19 and J is TRBJ1-2, with TRBD1 identical over 7 bases. The CDR3 is 14 amino acids. Germline values: CDR1 LNHDA, CDR2 SQIVND (reference sequence). V was clipped by 3 bases and J by 4 bases; unmatched bases: 5. The CDR3 DNA is TGTGCCAGTAGTATGACAGGGACGGGCTATGGCTACACCTTC. It translates to CASSMTGTGYGYTF.

This sequence joins TRBV4-1 and TRBJ1-5; possibly TRBD1 for D (6 bases). The germline V gene encodes CDR1 MGHRA and CDR2 YSYEKL. The V end lost 1 base, the J end lost 2 bases, and 9 bases lay between the germline ends. The CDR3 extends over 15 amino acids. CDR3 in amino acids: CASSQARTGNQPQHF. In DNA form, the CDR3 reads TGCGCCAGCAGCCAAGCCAGGACAGGCAATCAGCCCCAGCATTTT.

The gene calls are TRBV7-9 and TRBJ2-1; weak D call: TRBD2 (6 bases). The ends were cut back, 5 bases at V and 7 bases at J, with 30 bases in the middle. CDR3 length: 19 amino acids. The germline V gene encodes CDR1 SEHNR and CDR2 FQNEAQ (reference sequence). Here the CDR3 reads CASSHPLGSGEVRVNEQFF. The CDR3 coding sequence is TGTGCCAGCAGCCATCCCCTTGGGTCGGGAGAAGTTCGCGTTAATGAGCAGTTCTTC.

The gene calls are TRBV5-1 and TRBJ2-1, with D perhaps matching TRBD1 or TRBD2 (5 bases each). V lost 3 bases, J lost 7 bases, and 14 bases lay in between. Looked up from germline, CDR1 is SGHRS and CDR2 is YFSETQ. This CDR3 has 14 residues. The CDR3 nucleotides read TGCGCCAGCAGCTACGTCGGGACGGGTAATGAGCAGTTCTTC. It translates to CASSYVGTGNEQFF.

This chain links TRBV7-7 with TRBJ2-3; D is ambiguous. Trimming stripped 5 bases from V and 0 bases from J, with 9 bases between. This CDR3 has 14 residues. Germline V gives CDR1 SSHAT, CDR2 FNYEAQ (reference sequence). The CDR3 bases are TGTGCCAGCAGCCAAAGACACAGCACAGATACGCAGTATTTT. Amino acid sequence: CASSQRHSTDTQYF.

V usage is TRBV29-1 and J usage is TRBJ2-1; no clear D gene. The germline V gene encodes CDR1 SQVTM and CDR2 ANQGSEA. V was shortened by 6 bases and J by 5 bases, with 11 bases between the two germline ends. This CDR3 has 12 amino acids. This CDR3 reads CSVVGGDNEQFF. The CDR3, as DNA: TGCAGCGTCGTCGGTGGGGACAATGAGCAGTTCTTC.

The chain recombines TRBV7-8 with TRBJ2-7, with D unresolved. In germline, CDR1 is SGHVS, CDR2 FQNEAQ. V was shortened by 3 bases and J by 8 bases, with 14 bases between the two germline ends. The CDR3 runs to 13 residues. CDR3 sequence reads: CASSLAPANQQYF. The CDR3 bases are TGTGCCAGCAGCTTGGCCCCCGCTAATCAGCAGTACTTC.

The V gene is TRBV19, the J gene TRBJ1-5; perhaps TRBD1 as D (5 bases). The germline V gene has CDR1 LNHDA and CDR2 SQIVND (reference sequence). V lost 5 bases to trimming and J lost 5 bases, with 13 bases between them. CDR3 length: 14 amino acids. CDR3 nucleotide sequence: TGTGCCAGTAGTTTAGGCCAGGGCTATCAGCCCCAGCATTTT. This codes for CASSLGQGYQPQHF.

About this clone itself: One end of the junction is discordant with germline, which a read error may explain. This rearrangement joins TRBV6-5 to TRBJ1-5; tentative D call: TRBD1 (5 bases). There are 15 residues in the CDR3. The germline CDR1 and CDR2 sequences are MNHEY and SVGAGI. CDR3 in DNA: TGTGCCAGCAATTACAGGTCAGATAGCAATCAGCCCCAGCATTTT. As protein: CASNYRSDSNQPQHF.

V and J are TRBV27 and TRBJ2-1; D not certain. CDR1 and CDR2 from the germline V gene are MNHEY and SMNVEV (reference sequence). CDR3 length equals 14 residues. V gave up 6 bases and J gave up 2 bases, with 11 bases separating them. As DNA, the CDR3 is TGTGCCAGCAGCCTCATGGGTACCTACAATGAGCAGTTCTTC. This translates into CASSLMGTYNEQFF.

This rearrangement joins TRBV7-6 to TRBJ2-1; 9 nucleotides match TRBD2. The length of the CDR3 is 18 residues. The germline V gene encodes CDR1 SGHVS and CDR2 FNYEAQ. Trimming cost V 0 bases and J 5 bases; bases outside gene matches: 11. CDR3 residues: CASSLATFRAGGNNEQFF. The CDR3 coding sequence is TGTGCCAGCAGCTTAGCCACTTTTCGAGCGGGAGGAAACAATGAGCAGTTCTTC. Filled out from reference TRBV7-6 and TRBJ2-1, the complete variable domain reads GAGVSQSPRYKVTKRGQDVALRCDPISGHVSLYWYRQALGQGPEFLTYFNYEAQQDKSGLPNDRFSAERPEGSISTLTIQRTEQRDSAMYRCASSLATFRAGGNNEQFFGPGTRLTVL.

This chain uses TRBV4-3 with TRBJ1-4; D unresolved. V lost 0 bases and J lost 6, with 8 bases in between. Germline V CDR1 and CDR2: LGHNA, YSLEER. The CDR3 extends over 14 amino acids. CDR3 amino acids: CASSQEWRDEKLFF. CDR3 in DNA: TGCGCCAGCAGCCAAGAGTGGAGGGATGAAAAACTGTTTTTT.

As to this clone: This sample includes further DNA sequences coding for the same CDR3. DNA for the CDR3: TGTGCCAGCCAGAGGGGGAACACTGAAGCTTTCTTT. Its translation is CASQRGNTEAFF. The V gene is TRBV28, the J gene TRBJ1-1, with D possibly matching TRBD1 (5 bases). This CDR3 has 12 residues. V lost 8 bases, J lost 1 base, and 8 bases lay in between. Germline V gene lookup returns CDR1 MDHEN and CDR2 SYDVKM.

The chain has TRBV7-2 and TRBJ1-1; no firm D call. Germline CDR1 SGHTA, CDR2 FQGNSA. The CDR3 sequence is 16 residues long. V lost 5 bases, J lost 3 bases, and 19 bases lay in between. The CDR3 reads CASSAINLRLYTEAFF. CDR3 nucleotides: TGTGCCAGCAGCGCAATCAACCTGAGACTTTACACTGAAGCTTTCTTT.

CDR3 region: CASRARRVYYEQYF. The CDR3 bases are TGTGCCAGCAGAGCACGCAGGGTCTACTACGAGCAGTACTTC. J is TRBJ2-7 and V is TRBV11-2, with a possible D match to TRBD1 (5 bases). V was trimmed by 6 bases and J by 3 bases, leaving 15 bases between them. Germline V gene sequence: CDR1 SGHAT, CDR2 FQNNGV. The CDR3 is made up of 14 amino acids.

The chain combines TRBV29-1 with TRBJ2-1; no reliable D call. Germline V gene sequence: CDR1 SQVTM, CDR2 ANQGSEA. Trimming left V 6 bases short and J 10 bases short, with 10 bases between. The CDR3 runs to 10 residues. CDR3 nucleotides: TGCAGCGTCCTTGTCGAGGAGCAGTTCTTC. Protein sequence: CSVLVEEQFF.

This clone was recorded once. The chain carries TRBV7-9 and TRBJ2-1, with D maybe TRBD2 (7 bases). V dropped 4 bases and J dropped 5 bases, with 18 bases sitting between them. This CDR3 contains 16 residues. Germline CDR1 SEHNR, CDR2 FQNEAQ (reference sequence). This chain's CDR3 is CASSSTWGGLHNEQFF. The CDR3 DNA reads as TGTGCCAGCAGCTCCACTTGGGGGGGGCTGCACAATGAGCAGTTCTTC.

V gene TRBV7-9 combines with J gene TRBJ2-1; D gene ambiguous. The CDR3 totals 16 residues. The V gene's germline CDR1 is SEHNR and CDR2 FQNEAQ (reference sequence). Trimming pared 1 base from V and 2 bases from J, leaving 12 bases between. The CDR3 spells CASSLEDILPYNEQFF. The CDR3 DNA follows: TGTGCCAGCAGCTTAGAAGACATCTTACCCTACAATGAGCAGTTCTTC. The full variable domain, completed using reference TRBV7-9 and TRBJ2-1, is DTGVSQNPRHKITKRGQNVTFRCDPISEHNRLYWYRQTLGQGPEFLTYFQNEAQLEKSRLLSDRFSAERPKGSFSTLEIQRTEQGDSAMYLCASSLEDILPYNEQFFGPGTRLTVL.

The chain joins TRBV7-3 to TRBJ1-1, with D tentatively TRBD1 (5 bases). V was cut by 5 bases and J by 0 bases, with 16 bases left in between. The CDR3 is 16 residues long. CDR1 is SGHTA and CDR2 is FQGTGA in the germline V gene. This chain's CDR3 is CASSRWVGPMNTEAFF. In nucleotides, the CDR3 is TGTGCCAGCAGCCGTTGGGTGGGGCCTATGAACACTGAAGCTTTCTTT.

The rearrangement uses TRBV19 and TRBJ1-2; tentative D call: TRBD1 (5 bases). Germline assignment: CDR1 LNHDA and CDR2 SQIVND (reference sequence). V was shortened by 4 bases and J by 10 bases, with 19 bases between the two germline ends. The CDR3 runs 14 residues. In nucleotides, the CDR3 is TGTGCCAGTAGTACTCCCCCCAGGGCTGCGGACTACACCTTC. It translates to CASSTPPRAADYTF.

The chain employs TRBV27 and TRBJ2-7, with unresolved D. Per germline, CDR1 MNHEY and CDR2 SMNVEV (reference sequence). Trimming removed 6 bases at V and 2 bases at J, with 17 bases between. CDR3 size: 15 residues. DNA of the CDR3: TGTGCCAGCAGAGATGACGCTACCAGGCCCTACGAGCAGTACTTC. This gives the protein CASRDDATRPYEQYF.

Remarks on this clone: Other DNA sequences in the same sample also yield this CDR3. The rearrangement links TRBV27 to TRBJ2-7; D is tentatively TRBD1 or TRBD2 (5 bases each). V lost 4 bases and J 2 bases, leaving 9 bases between the germline ends. CDR1 is MNHEY and CDR2 is SMNVEV in the germline V gene (reference sequence). CDR3 length: 13 amino acids. The CDR3 spells CASSSRGPYEQYF. CDR3 sequence (DNA): TGTGCCAGCAGTTCCCGGGGACCCTACGAGCAGTACTTC.

The DNA for the CDR3 is TGTGCCAGCAGTCCCCGCGCTAGCGGGGCCTACGAGCAGTACTTC. Translation gives CASSPRASGAYEQYF. This chain uses TRBV28 with TRBJ2-7, with 9 bases fitting TRBD2. This CDR3 is built from 15 residues. From germline, CDR1 is MDHEN and CDR2 SYDVKM. Trimming at V came to 5 bases and at J to 2 bases, leaving 7 bases not matched to a gene.

V and J are TRBV11-1 and TRBJ1-2; D not certain. The CDR3 runs 16 residues. V was clipped by 1 base and J by 8 bases, with 20 bases between them. CDR1 is SGHAT, CDR2 FQDESV, per germline (reference sequence). CDR3 nucleotides: TGTGCCAGCAGCTTAGACTTGAGCTATCTCCGAGTGGGCTACACCTTC. Amino acids: CASSLDLSYLRVGYTF.

The chain joins TRBV10-1 to TRBJ1-1, with D uncertain. V was trimmed by 6 bases and J by 3 bases, leaving 11 bases between them. Germline loops: CDR1 WNHNN, CDR2 SYGVQD (reference sequence). The CDR3 consists of 13 residues. The CDR3 spells CASSVGLDTEAFF. The DNA of the CDR3 is TGCGCCAGCAGCGTGGGTTTGGACACTGAAGCTTTCTTT.